This T cell receptor (beta chain) was documented in a study of blood T cell repertoires in COVID-19. V lost 6 bases to trimming and J lost 0 bases; unmatched junction nucleotides: 4. Germline V CDR1 and CDR2: MNHEY, SVGAGI. CDR3 length: 15 residues. Measured with immunoSEQ multiplex PCR; TCRdb has only the in-frame clones, and not every one. In the table there are tens of thousands of clones, roughly 80% of which are singletons. The chain employs TRBV6-5 and TRBJ2-2, with 7 bases matching TRBD1. Sequenced material: peripheral blood. The source of this sequence is an elderly woman with acute or convalescent COVID-19. CDR3 nucleotides: TGTGCCAGCAGGTCCGGGACAGCGAACACCGGGGAGCTGTTTTTT. This encodes CASRSGTANTGELFF.